Presented here are 13 T cell receptor beta chains from one specimen sequenced in a study of blood T cell repertoires in COVID-19 (dated by TCRdb to the early 2020s). Libraries came from the immunoSEQ multiplex PCR assay. The table comes from immuneACCESS by way of TCRdb, which keeps in-frame sequences with V and J called. Part of the clones is missing from these tables; in studies checked, under half for an unresolved V gene and the rest for unknown reasons. This sample comprises tens of thousands of clones, about 85% of them detected only once. Of the sample, more than 5% falls within the top ten clones. The sample comprised peripheral blood. The receptor set was obtained from a man aged 55 to 70 with active COVID-19.

The chain joins TRBV12-5 to TRBJ2-2; tentative D call: TRBD1 (7 bases). Trimming took off 2 bases at V and 2 bases at J, with 12 bases between the two ends. CDR1 and CDR2 (germline): LGHNT, FRNRAP. The CDR3 length is 16 residues. In DNA, the CDR3 is TGTGCTAGTGGTTTGTCCAGGGGGGTTAACACCGGGGAGCTGTTTTTT. Translated: CASGLSRGVNTGELFF.

This clone was counted a single time. The rearrangement joins TRBV5-5 to TRBJ2-1; TRBD1 agrees at 8 bases. Trimming took 4 bases from V and 3 from J; bases not matched to a gene: 9. The CDR3 consists of 16 residues. The germline V gene encodes CDR1 SGHKS and CDR2 YYEKEE (reference sequence). The CDR3 nucleotides are TGTGCCAGCAGCAAATCAACAGGGGGGAACTACAATGAGCAGTTCTTC. It is translated as CASSKSTGGNYNEQFF.

The rearrangement joins TRBV11-2 to TRBJ2-7; TRBD2 might be the D (6 bases). Germline CDR1 reads SGHAT; CDR2 reads FQNNGV. This CDR3 contains 15 residues. V was shortened by 5 bases and J by 7 bases, with 21 bases between the two germline ends. The DNA for the CDR3 is TGTGCCAGCAGCAATTGGGGTCCGGAGGCGGGGGAGCAGTACTTC. Protein sequence: CASSNWGPEAGEQYF.

CDR3 nucleotide sequence: TGTGCCAGCTATAGCAGAATGTACAATGAGCAGTTCTTC. Translation gives CASYSRMYNEQFF. The chain couples TRBV5-6 to TRBJ2-1, with unresolved D. This CDR3 is 13 amino acids long. Between the trimmed V and J ends, which lost 7 bases and 4 bases, there was a span of 12 bases. The germline V gene has CDR1 SGHDT and CDR2 YYEEEE.

The CDR3 sequence is CASSWGGPDTGELFF. The DNA of the CDR3 is TGTGCCAGCAGCTGGGGGGGGCCTGACACCGGGGAGCTGTTTTTT. J is TRBJ2-2 and V is TRBV5-4; tentative D call: TRBD2 (7 bases). Germline CDR1 is SGHNT and CDR2 is YYREEE (reference sequence). Trimming stripped 3 bases from V and 3 bases from J, with 12 bases between. This CDR3 spans 15 amino acids.

This chain links TRBV7-3 with TRBJ2-1; D possibly corresponds to TRBD2 (6 bases). This CDR3 is 16 amino acids long. Germline loops: CDR1 SGHTA, CDR2 FQGTGA. V lost 7 bases to trimming and J lost 2 bases, with 18 bases between them. This CDR3 is CASNSHGGVAYNEQFF. In DNA, the CDR3 is TGTGCCAGCAACTCCCACGGCGGGGTGGCCTACAATGAGCAGTTCTTC.

The J gene is TRBJ2-5, the V gene TRBV7-9; 11 bases match TRBD2. This CDR3 is built from 17 residues. The J segment lost 4 bases and the V segment lost 5 bases, leaving 12 bases of the junction unmatched. Germline CDR1 reads SEHNR; CDR2 reads FQNEAQ (reference sequence). The CDR3 region is CASSATTSGALGETQYF. The CDR3 DNA sequence: TGTGCCAGCAGCGCGACGACTAGCGGGGCTTTGGGAGAGACCCAGTACTTC. Combining the CDR3 with reference TRBV7-9 and TRBJ2-5 gives the whole variable domain DTGVSQNPRHKITKRGQNVTFRCDPISEHNRLYWYRQTLGQGPEFLTYFQNEAQLEKSRLLSDRFSAERPKGSFSTLEIQRTEQGDSAMYLCASSATTSGALGETQYFGPGTRLLVL.

The chain combines TRBV7-8 with TRBJ1-1; D is unclear. Trimming shortened V by 0 bases and J by 8 bases, and 13 bases separated the two germline ends. In germline, CDR1 is SGHVS, CDR2 FQNEAQ. The CDR3 is 14 amino acids. The CDR3 nucleotides read TGTGCCAGCAGCTTAGCGAATCGGTTCAGGGAAGCTTTCTTT. Protein product: CASSLANRFREAFF.

The chain has TRBV5-4 and TRBJ2-1; 12 bases match TRBD2. V gave up 7 bases and J gave up 7 bases; unmatched junction bases: 6. The CDR3 is made up of 14 amino acids. Per the germline V gene, CDR1 is SGHNT and CDR2 is YYREEE (reference sequence). Written as DNA, the CDR3 is TGTGCCAGCGGTCTAGCGGGGGGGTCTAATGAGCAGTTCTTC. Its translation is CASGLAGGSNEQFF.

The chain joins TRBV2 to TRBJ1-4, with a tentative D call TRBD1 (6 bases). CDR3 length equals 15 residues. Germline V gene lookup returns CDR1 SNHLY and CDR2 FYNNEI. The V gene lost 5 bases and the J gene lost 5 bases, with 15 bases spanning the gap. For the CDR3, the DNA is TGTGCCAGCAGTACTCCGGGACACGGGAATGAAAAACTGTTTTTT. This codes for CASSTPGHGNEKLFF.

This chain uses TRBV9 with TRBJ1-2; 10 nucleotides agree with TRBD1. The germline V gene has CDR1 SGDLS and CDR2 YYNGEE. Trimming took 1 base from V and 6 from J; bases not matched to a gene: 3. There are 14 residues in the CDR3. The DNA of the CDR3 is TGTGCCAGCAGCGTATCTGGGACAGGGGATGGCTACACCTTC. Protein sequence: CASSVSGTGDGYTF.

The rearrangement joins TRBV5-5 to TRBJ1-5; D is possibly TRBD1 (5 bases). The CDR3 extends over 15 amino acids. Trimming took 3 bases from V and 1 from J, leaving 11 bases between them. CDR1 is SGHKS and CDR2 is YYEKEE in the germline V gene (reference sequence). CDR3 DNA: TGTGCCAGCAGCTGGGCAGGGCGAAGCAATCAGCCCCAGCATTTT. This encodes CASSWAGRSNQPQHF.

V gene TRBV28 combines with J gene TRBJ2-3; 8 positions agree with TRBD1. The CDR3 has 14 residues. Per germline, CDR1 MDHEN and CDR2 SYDVKM. V trimming: 6 bases; J trimming: 3 bases; junction bases outside the gene matches: 5. The CDR3 sequence: CASRTGVRTDTQYF. The CDR3 DNA is TGTGCCAGCAGGACAGGGGTAAGGACAGATACGCAGTATTTT.